This TCR beta chain was sequenced during a study of T cell responses to AZD1222 COVID-19 vaccine. Regarding the study as a whole: Spike-specific TCR breadth and depth rose after two AZD1222 doses. CD4 TCRs linked to vaccination spanned spike, dominating at 160-218 and 743-854. It was only a handful of AZD1222 recipients who were seropositive at baseline.

Assay: immunoSEQ multiplex PCR; the TCRdb copy retains only in-frame clones and omits some. The sample lists approximately 65,000 clones, roughly 70% occurring once. Only a few counts were recorded for this clone. Its target is unknown. Germline CDR1 is MDHEN and CDR2 is SYDVKM. V was trimmed by 7 bases and J by 2 bases, leaving 21 bases between them. This CDR3 comprises 17 residues. The chain recombines TRBV28 with TRBJ1-3; D call uncertain. This sequence originates from an adult in good health. Sample: peripheral blood, taken on day 0 of AZD1222 vaccination. Here the CDR3 DNA reads TGTGCCAGCACCCATCCACTGGATCTTGGGGCTGGAAACACCATATATTTT. Amino acid sequence: CASTHPLDLGAGNTIYF. Filled out from reference TRBV28 and TRBJ1-3, the complete variable domain reads DVKVTQSSRYLVKRTGEKVFLECVQDMDHENMFWYRQDPGLGLRLIYFSYDVKMKEKGDIPEGYSVSREKKERFSLILESASTNQTSMYLCASTHPLDLGAGNTIYFGEGSWLTVV.